This T cell receptor (beta chain) was sequenced for a study of blood T cells in healthy people across ages. Turning to the study itself: Per every two T cells, about one barcoded beta molecule was captured by template switching. Study findings and constraints: With age, beta diversity per million T cells declined roughly linearly, significantly by approximately 41.

Comment on this clonotype: Its antigen is as yet unknown.

Primed by a sample-barcoded 5' primer and a J-beta primer mix, a second PCR proceeded for roughly 7 to 11 cycles. No fewer than 2.5 million CDR3-containing paired-end reads came from each sample. TCRdb re-analysed the 5' RACE reads in MiXCR, keeping a single row per CDR3 protein. The table lists over 700,000 distinct CDR3 sequences, roughly 25% of them singletons, with under 9.5% in the top ten. CDR3 length: 15 residues. V was clipped by 6 bases and J by 3 bases, with 16 bases between them. Germline-derived CDR1 and CDR2 are MNHEY and SVGEGT. In addition, the sample was reused for a study of T cells of mothers and their children. That paper states: A few mothers and their six children, all healthy Caucasians, donated.

The TCR sequence derives from a boy aged 10-17 years in good health. The genes are TRBV6-2 or TRBV6-3 and TRBJ2-3; tentatively, D is TRBD1 (6 bases). The sample taken for sequencing was blood. For the CDR3, the DNA is TGTGCCAGCAGCGATATGGGTAGGGGGACAGATACGCAGTATTTT. Its protein product is CASSDMGRGTDTQYF.